This T cell receptor beta chain was identified in a study of T cell responses to AZD1222 COVID-19 vaccine (dated by TCRdb to about 2021). For the wider study: TCR sequencing covered 230 to 250 trial participants: 200 to 220 given two doses of AZD1222 and about 26 given two doses of MenACWY control vaccine. Enrollment into the trials was organized by age into subgroups of 18-55, 56-69 and 70-plus years, and those subgroups contained roughly 150, 30 and 60 TCR-sequenced participants, respectively. Summary of the overall study and its limitations: After two AZD1222 doses, spike-specific TCR breadth and depth were significantly higher than at day 0 and than in MenACWY recipients. Participants were mostly white British and included more females than males, and it was suggested by the authors that clonal diversity may have been underestimated. No day 14 peak-response samples were available, so repertoires were characterized only after the peak T cell response. Conclusions about previously exposed vaccinees are limited, since just a handful of AZD1222 recipients were seropositive for SARS-CoV-2 at baseline. Vaccine-associated CD4 TCRs spanned the whole spike protein, with dominant responses in regions 160-218 and 743-854. In the small 56-69-year group, the increase in depth fell short of significance, most likely because of low power. Reportedly, close to half of the unique spike-specific TCRs recognized epitopes lying outside the regions that are mutated in the B.1.351 and B.1.1.7 variants.

The CDR3 regions of human TCRbeta chains were analyzed by immunosequencing. In the authors' own workflow: TCRs in the repertoires were compared against a reference library of SARS-CoV-2-specific TCRs that had been generated with the MIRA antigen-specificity platform. Breadth was defined as the fraction of unique TCRs that were SARS-CoV-2-associated, and depth was defined as the fraction of total T cells that were SARS-CoV-2-associated. Using the MIRA data, each spike-specific TCR was assigned both to the spike region to which the TCR was reactive and to a CD4 or CD8 class. Log10-transformed breadth and depth values were compared by one-way ANOVA with Sidak's multiple comparisons tests. TCRdb took this table from immuneACCESS and kept in-frame rearrangements with V and J called. Such tables lack part of the clones; where checked against another copy, unresolved V genes explain under half of the gap, and the rest is unexplained. V and J calls and clone size come straight from that table; D and trimming were deduced from the DNA. The sample has 250,000 to 300,000 clones on record, 90% to 95% of them singletons. 0.55% of the sample belongs to the ten largest clones.

The sample's time point, from its label and the paper: about 28 days (+/-7) after the second vaccine dose. Because spike-specific TCR depth and breadth did not differ between the two schedules, AZD1222 recipients who got a second dose at roughly 4 weeks were pooled with those who got a second dose at roughly 12 weeks. Vaccinee samples were obtained from the UK trials COV001 and COV002, which included a single-blind randomized controlled phase 2/3 trial of AZD1222 (ChAdOx1 nCoV-19) in healthy adults. For TCRbeta chain sequencing, PBMC samples were collected from trial participants at day 0 and at day 28 after the second dose. Note on this clone: Its specific antigen is unknown. No qualities accompany the bases; no much larger clone lies one base away.

Taken from cysteine to phenylalanine, the CDR3 has 15 residues. Here the CDR3 DNA is all that survives: 45 bases in frame from base 1. CDR1 and CDR2 are read off the germline V gene (reference sequence) as SEHNR and FQNEAQ. Germline trimming: 5 bases from V, 2 bases from J; junction bases outside gene matches: 3. The source of this sequence is an adult who received the AZD1222 COVID-19 vaccine. The sample was peripheral blood, taken 28 days after the second AZD1222 dose. The chain was built from TRBV7-9 and TRBJ2-2, with 9 middle bases fitting TRBD1. The CDR3 reads CASSITGGNTGELFF. The nucleotide sequence reads TGTGCCAGCAGCATAACAGGGGGCAACACCGGGGAGCTGTTTTTT.